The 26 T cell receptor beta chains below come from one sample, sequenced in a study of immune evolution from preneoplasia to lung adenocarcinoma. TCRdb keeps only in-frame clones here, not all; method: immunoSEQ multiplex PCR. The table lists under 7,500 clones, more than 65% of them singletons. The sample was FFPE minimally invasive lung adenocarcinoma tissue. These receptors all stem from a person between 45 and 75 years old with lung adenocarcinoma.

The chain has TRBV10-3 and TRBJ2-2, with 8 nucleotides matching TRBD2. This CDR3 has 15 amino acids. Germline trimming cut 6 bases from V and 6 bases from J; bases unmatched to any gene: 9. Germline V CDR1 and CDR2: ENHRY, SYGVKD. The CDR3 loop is CAIRKGAGGAGELFF. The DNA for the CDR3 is TGTGCCATCAGGAAAGGGGCGGGAGGCGCCGGGGAGCTGTTTTTT.

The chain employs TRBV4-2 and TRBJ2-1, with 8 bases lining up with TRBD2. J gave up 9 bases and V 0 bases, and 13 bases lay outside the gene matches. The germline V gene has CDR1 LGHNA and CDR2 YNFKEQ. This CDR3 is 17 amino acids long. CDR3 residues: CASSQEPLGSGVVEQFF. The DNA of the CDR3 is TGTGCCAGCAGCCAAGAACCCCTCGGTAGCGGGGTGGTTGAGCAGTTCTTC.

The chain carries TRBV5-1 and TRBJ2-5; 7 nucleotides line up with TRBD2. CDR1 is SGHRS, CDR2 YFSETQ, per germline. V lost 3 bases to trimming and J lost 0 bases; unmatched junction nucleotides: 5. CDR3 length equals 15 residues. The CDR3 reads CASSYSLANQETQYF. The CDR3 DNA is TGCGCCAGCAGCTATTCACTAGCGAACCAAGAGACCCAGTACTTC.

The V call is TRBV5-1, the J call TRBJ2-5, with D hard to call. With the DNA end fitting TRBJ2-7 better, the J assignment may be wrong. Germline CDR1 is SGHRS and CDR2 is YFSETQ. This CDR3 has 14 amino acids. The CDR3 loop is CASSLDGMNYEQYF. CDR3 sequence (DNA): TGCGCCAGCAGCTTGGATGGAATGAACTACGAGCAGTACTTC.

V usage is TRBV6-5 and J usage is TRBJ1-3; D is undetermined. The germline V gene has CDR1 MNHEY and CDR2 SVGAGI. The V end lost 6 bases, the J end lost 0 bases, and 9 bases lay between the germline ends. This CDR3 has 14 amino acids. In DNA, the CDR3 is TGTGCCAGCAGACGAGAGAGCTCTGGAAACACCATATATTTT. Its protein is CASRRESSGNTIYF.

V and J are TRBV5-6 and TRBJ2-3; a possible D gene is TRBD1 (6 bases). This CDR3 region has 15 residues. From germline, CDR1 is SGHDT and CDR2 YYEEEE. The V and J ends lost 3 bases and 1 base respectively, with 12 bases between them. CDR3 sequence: CASSWDPGGTDTQYF. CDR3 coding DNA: TGTGCCAGCAGCTGGGATCCAGGGGGCACAGATACGCAGTATTTT.

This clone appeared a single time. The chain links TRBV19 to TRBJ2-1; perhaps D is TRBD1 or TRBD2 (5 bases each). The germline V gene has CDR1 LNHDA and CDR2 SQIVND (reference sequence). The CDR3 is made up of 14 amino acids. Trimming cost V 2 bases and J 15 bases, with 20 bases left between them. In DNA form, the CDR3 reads TGTGCCAGTAGTATAAATGTGGGGCGCCCGGGGCTGTTCTTC. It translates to CASSINVGRPGLFF.

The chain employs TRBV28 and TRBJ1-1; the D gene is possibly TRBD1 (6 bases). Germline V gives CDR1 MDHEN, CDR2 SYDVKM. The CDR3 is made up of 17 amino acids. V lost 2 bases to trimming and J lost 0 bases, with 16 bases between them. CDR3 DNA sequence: TGTGCCAGCAGTTTAGGGGGACGGGGGCTGGTGAACACTGAAGCTTTCTTT. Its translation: CASSLGGRGLVNTEAFF.

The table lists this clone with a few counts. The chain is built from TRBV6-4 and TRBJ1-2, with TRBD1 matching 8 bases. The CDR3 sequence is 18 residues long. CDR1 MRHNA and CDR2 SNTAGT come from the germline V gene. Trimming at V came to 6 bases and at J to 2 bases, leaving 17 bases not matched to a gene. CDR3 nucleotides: TGTGCCAGCAGCAAACGGACAGGGCTGATCGCATTGAACTATGGCTACACCTTC. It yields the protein CASSKRTGLIALNYGYTF.

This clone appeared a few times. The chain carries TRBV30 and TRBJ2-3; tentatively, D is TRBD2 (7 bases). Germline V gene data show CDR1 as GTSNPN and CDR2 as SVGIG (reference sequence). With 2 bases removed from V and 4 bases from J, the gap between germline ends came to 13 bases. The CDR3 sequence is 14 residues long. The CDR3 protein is CAWSWGGASDTQYF. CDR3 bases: TGTGCCTGGAGTTGGGGGGGGGCGTCAGATACGCAGTATTTT.

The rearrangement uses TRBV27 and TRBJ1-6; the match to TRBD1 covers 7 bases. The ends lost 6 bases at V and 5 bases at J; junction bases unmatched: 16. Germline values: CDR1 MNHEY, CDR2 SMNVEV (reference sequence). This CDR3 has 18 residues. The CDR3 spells CASRGQPHYSNNNSPLHF. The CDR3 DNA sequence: TGTGCCAGCAGGGGACAGCCTCATTACTCCAACAATAATTCACCCCTCCACTTT.

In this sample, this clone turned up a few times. DNA for the CDR3: TGTGCCACCGTGGCAGGGTGGGGGGAAGCTTTCTTT. It yields the protein CATVAGWGEAFF. The rearrangement joins TRBV28 to TRBJ1-1, with TRBD1 as a possible D gene (5 bases). The CDR3 has 12 residues. Germline lookup yields CDR1 MDHEN and CDR2 SYDVKM. Trimming took off 10 bases at V and 8 bases at J, with 17 bases between the two ends.

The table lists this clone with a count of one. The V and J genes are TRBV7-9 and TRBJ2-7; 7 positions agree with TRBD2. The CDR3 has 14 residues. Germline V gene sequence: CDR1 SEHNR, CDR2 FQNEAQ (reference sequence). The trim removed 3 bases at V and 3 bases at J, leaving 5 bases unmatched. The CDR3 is CASSLVGGHYEQYF. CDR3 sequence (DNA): TGTGCCAGCAGCTTGGTGGGAGGGCACTACGAGCAGTACTTC.

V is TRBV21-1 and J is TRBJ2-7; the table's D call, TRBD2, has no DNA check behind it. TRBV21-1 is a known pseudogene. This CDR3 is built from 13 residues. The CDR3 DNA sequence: TGTGCCAGCAGCGTAATTGAGGGCTACGAGCAGTACTTC. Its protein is CASSVIEGYEQYF.

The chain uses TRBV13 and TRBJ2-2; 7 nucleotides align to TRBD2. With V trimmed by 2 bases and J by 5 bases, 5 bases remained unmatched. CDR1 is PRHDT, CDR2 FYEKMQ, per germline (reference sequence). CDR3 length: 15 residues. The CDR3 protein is CASSLRRERTGELFF. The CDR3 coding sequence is TGTGCCAGCAGCTTACGGCGGGAGAGGACCGGGGAGCTGTTTTTT. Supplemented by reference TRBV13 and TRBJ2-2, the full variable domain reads AAGVIQSPRHLIKEKRETATLKCYPIPRHDTVYWYQQGPGQDPQFLISFYEKMQSDKGSIPDRFSAQQFSDYHSELNMSSLELGDSALYFCASSLRRERTGELFFGEGSRLTVL.

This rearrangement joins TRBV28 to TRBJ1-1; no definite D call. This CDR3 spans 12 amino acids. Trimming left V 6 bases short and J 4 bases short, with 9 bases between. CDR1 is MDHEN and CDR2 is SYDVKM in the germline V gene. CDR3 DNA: TGTGCCAGCAGGGGGTCGGGCACTGAAGCTTTCTTT. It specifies CASRGSGTEAFF. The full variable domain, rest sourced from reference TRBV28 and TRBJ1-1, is DVKVTQSSRYLVKRTGEKVFLECVQDMDHENMFWYRQDPGLGLRLIYFSYDVKMKEKGDIPEGYSVSREKKERFSLILESASTNQTSMYLCASRGSGTEAFFGQGTRLTVV.

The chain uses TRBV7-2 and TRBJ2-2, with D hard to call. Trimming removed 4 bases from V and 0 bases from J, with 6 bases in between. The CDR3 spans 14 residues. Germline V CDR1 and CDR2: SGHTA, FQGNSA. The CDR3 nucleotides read TGTGCCAGCAGCTCCAACGCGAACACCGGGGAGCTGTTTTTT. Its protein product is CASSSNANTGELFF.

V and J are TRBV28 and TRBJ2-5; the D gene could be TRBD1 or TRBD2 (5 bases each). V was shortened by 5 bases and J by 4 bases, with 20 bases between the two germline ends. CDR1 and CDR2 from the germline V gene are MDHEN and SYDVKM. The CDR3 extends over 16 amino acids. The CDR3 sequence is CASSEPGRRRGETQYF. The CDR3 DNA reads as TGTGCCAGCAGTGAGCCGGGACGAAGAAGAGGAGAGACCCAGTACTTC.

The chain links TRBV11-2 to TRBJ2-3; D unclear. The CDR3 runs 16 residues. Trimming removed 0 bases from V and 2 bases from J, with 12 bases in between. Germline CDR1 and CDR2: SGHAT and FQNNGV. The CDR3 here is CASSLESQIYTDTQYF. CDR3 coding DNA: TGTGCCAGCAGCTTAGAGAGTCAGATTTACACAGATACGCAGTATTTT.

DNA of the CDR3: TGTGCCAGCACAGGGAAACAGATGAACACTGAAGCTTTCTTT. Encoded protein: CASTGKQMNTEAFF. The chain recombines TRBV2 with TRBJ1-1, with TRBD1 as a possible D gene (5 bases). Germline V CDR1 and CDR2: SNHLY, FYNNEI. Trimming took off 7 bases at V and 0 bases at J, with 12 bases between the two ends. This CDR3 is 14 amino acids long.

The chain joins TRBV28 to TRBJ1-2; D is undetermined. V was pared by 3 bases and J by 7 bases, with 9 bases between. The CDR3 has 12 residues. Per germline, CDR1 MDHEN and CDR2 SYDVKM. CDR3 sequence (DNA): TGTGCCAGCAGTTTGGAAGGAGGTGGCTACACCTTC. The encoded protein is CASSLEGGGYTF.

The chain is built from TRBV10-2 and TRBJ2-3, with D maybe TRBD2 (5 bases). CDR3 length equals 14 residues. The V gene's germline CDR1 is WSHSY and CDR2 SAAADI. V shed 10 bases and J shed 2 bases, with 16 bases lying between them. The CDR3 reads CATQLDDHTDTQYF. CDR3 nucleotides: TGCGCCACTCAACTAGACGACCACACAGATACGCAGTATTTT.

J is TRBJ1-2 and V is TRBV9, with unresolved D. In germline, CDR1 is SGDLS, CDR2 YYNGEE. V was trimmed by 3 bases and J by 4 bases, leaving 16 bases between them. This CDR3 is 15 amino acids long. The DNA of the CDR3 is TGTGCCAGCAGCGAATCGACTCTCGCTTCCTATGGCTACACCTTC. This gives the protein CASSESTLASYGYTF.

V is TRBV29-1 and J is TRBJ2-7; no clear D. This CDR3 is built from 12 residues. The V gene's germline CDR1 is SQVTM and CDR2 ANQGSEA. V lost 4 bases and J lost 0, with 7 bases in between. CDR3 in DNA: TGCAGCGTTGCACACCTCTCCTACGAGCAGTACTTC. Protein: CSVAHLSYEQYF.

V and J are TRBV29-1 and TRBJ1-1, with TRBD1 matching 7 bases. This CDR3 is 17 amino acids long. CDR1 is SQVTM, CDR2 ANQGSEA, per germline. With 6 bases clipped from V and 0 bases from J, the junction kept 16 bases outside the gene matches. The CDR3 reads CSVTIRGSAPMNTEAFF. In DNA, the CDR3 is TGCAGCGTAACAATCAGGGGGTCAGCCCCAATGAACACTGAAGCTTTCTTT.

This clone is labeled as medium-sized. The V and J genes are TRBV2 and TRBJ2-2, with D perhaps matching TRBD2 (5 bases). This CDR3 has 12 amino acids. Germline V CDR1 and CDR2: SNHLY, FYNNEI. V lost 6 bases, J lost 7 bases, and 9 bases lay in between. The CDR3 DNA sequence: TGTGCCAGCAGCCCCGGGGACGGGGAGCTGTTTTTT. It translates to CASSPGDGELFF.